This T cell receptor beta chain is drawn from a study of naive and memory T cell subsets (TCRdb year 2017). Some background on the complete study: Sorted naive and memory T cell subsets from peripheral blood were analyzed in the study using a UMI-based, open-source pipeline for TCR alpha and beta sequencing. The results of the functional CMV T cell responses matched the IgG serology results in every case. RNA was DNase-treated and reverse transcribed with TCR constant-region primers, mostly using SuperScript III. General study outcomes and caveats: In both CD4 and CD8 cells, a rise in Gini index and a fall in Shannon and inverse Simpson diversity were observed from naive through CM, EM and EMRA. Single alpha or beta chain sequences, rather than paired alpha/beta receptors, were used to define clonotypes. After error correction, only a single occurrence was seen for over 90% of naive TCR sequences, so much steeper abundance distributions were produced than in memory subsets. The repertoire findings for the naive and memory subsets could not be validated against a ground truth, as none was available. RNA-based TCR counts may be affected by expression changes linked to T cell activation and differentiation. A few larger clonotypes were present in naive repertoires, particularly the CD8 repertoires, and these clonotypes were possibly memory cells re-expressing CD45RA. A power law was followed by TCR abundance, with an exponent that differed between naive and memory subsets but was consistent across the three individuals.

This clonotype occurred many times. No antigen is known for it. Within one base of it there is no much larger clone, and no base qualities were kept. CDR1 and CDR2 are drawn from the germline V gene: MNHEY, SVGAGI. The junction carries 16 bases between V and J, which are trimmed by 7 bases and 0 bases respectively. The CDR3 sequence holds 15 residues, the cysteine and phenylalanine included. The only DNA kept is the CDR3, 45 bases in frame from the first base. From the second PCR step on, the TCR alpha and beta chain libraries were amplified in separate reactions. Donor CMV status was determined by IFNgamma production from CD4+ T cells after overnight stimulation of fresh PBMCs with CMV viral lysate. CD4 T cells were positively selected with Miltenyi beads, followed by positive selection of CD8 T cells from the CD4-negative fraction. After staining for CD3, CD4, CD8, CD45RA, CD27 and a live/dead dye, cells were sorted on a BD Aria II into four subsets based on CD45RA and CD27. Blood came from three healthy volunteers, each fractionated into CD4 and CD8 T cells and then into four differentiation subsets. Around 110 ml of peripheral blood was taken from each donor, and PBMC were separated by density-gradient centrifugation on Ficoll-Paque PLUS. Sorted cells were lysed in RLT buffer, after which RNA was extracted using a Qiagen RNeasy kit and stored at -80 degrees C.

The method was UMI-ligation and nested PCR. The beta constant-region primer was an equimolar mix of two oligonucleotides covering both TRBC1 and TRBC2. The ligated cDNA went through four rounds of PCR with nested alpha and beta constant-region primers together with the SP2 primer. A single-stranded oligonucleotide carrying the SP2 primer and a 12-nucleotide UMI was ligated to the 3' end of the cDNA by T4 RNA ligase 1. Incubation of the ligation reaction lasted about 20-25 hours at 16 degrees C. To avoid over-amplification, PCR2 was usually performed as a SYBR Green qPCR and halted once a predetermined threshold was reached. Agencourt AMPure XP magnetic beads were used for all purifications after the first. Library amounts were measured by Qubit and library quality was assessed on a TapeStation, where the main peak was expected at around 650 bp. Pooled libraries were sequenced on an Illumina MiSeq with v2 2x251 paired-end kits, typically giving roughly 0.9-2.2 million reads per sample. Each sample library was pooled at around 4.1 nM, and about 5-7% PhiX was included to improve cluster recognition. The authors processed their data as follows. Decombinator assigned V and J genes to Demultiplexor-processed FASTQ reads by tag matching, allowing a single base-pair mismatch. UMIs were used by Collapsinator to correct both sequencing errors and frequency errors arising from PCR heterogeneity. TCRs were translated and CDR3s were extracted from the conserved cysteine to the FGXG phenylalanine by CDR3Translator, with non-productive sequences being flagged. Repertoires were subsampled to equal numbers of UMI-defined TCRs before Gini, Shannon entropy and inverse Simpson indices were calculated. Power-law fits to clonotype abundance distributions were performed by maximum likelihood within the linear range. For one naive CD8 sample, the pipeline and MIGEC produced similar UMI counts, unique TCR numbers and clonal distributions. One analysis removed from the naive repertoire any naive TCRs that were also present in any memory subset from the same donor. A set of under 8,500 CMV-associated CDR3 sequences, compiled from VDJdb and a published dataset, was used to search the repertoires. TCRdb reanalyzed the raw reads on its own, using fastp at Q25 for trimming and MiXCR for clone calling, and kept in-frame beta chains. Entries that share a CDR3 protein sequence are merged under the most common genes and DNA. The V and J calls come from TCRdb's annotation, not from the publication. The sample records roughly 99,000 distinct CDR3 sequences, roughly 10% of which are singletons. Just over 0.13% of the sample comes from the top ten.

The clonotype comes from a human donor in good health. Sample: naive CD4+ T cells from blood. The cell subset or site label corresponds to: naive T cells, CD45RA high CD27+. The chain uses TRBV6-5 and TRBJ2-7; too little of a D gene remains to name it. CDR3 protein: CASTPQRTSSYEQYF. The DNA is TGTGCCAGCACCCCTCAGCGCACGAGCTCCTACGAGCAGTACTTC.